What follows are 29 T cell receptor beta chains derived from one specimen sequenced in a study of beta chain features in type 1 diabetes (dated by TCRdb to 2016 to 2018). The library was produced with the immunoSEQ multiplex PCR assay. The entire amount of isolated RNA was reverse transcribed using the High Capacity cDNA Reverse Transcription Kit, so the sequenced TCRB transcripts were expressed ones. What TCRdb holds here is the immuneACCESS table cut down to in-frame rearrangements. Part of the clones is not present; checked against another copy, under half of the missing clones reflect an unresolved V gene, and the others are unexplained. The sample table holds 600,000 to 700,000 clones, of which around 11% were seen once. More than 0.095% of the sample belongs to the ten largest clones. What the study reported, not specific to this receptor: A moderate but significant shortening of TCRB CDR3 length was observed in type 1 diabetes patients in all four CD4+ subsets.

Antigens for these TCRs are unknown. Sequencing was done on a sample of naive CD4+ T cells from blood. Per the publication, the cell subset or site label means: true naive CD4+ T cells. Receptor source: a man aged 25-45 years with type 1 diabetes.

This clone was recorded a few times. The chain has TRBV9 and TRBJ2-3, with TRBD2 identical over 10 bases. The CDR3 is made up of 18 amino acids. The germline V gene encodes CDR1 SGDLS and CDR2 YYNGEE. J gave up 3 bases and V 0 bases, and 10 bases lay outside the gene matches. The DNA for the CDR3 is TGTGCCAGCAGCGTAGGGGCTAGCGGGGGACCCAGGACAGATACGCAGTATTTT. Translating it yields CASSVGASGGPRTDTQYF.

The sample holds a few counts of this clone. The CDR3 coding sequence is TGTGCCAGCAGCCCCCTGGGGGGGTACAATGAGCAGTTCTTC. This codes for CASSPLGGYNEQFF. The chain joins TRBV7-9 to TRBJ2-1; 7 bases match TRBD2. V was clipped by 5 bases and J by 4 bases; unmatched bases: 5. This CDR3 is built from 14 residues. Germline-derived CDR1 and CDR2 are SEHNR and FQNEAQ (reference sequence).

This clone has more than one count but fewer than ten. The V call is TRBV25-1, the J call TRBJ1-2; no reliable D call. Germline values: CDR1 MGHDK, CDR2 SYGVNS. The V gene lost 9 bases and the J gene lost 4 bases, with 9 bases spanning the gap. This CDR3 is 11 amino acids long. CDR3 amino acids: CASTLTYGYTF. The CDR3 DNA reads TGTGCCAGTACACTCACCTATGGCTACACCTTC.

This clone was observed a handful of times. This chain joins TRBV10-3 and TRBJ2-3; TRBD1 or TRBD2 may be the D gene (5 bases each). Germline lookup yields CDR1 ENHRY and CDR2 SYGVKD. V was shortened by 6 bases and J by 6 bases, with 22 bases between the two germline ends. The CDR3 sequence is 16 residues long. The CDR3, as DNA: TGTGCCATCAGAAAGGCCGGGACCTCTAAATCGGATACGCAGTATTTT. This encodes CAIRKAGTSKSDTQYF.

To note about this clone: Other DNA sequences in the sample encode the same CDR3. V is TRBV9 and J is TRBJ1-2; a weak D match, TRBD1 (5 bases). There are 14 residues in the CDR3. The V end lost 0 bases, the J end lost 3 bases, and 9 bases lay between the germline ends. Germline V gene sequence: CDR1 SGDLS, CDR2 YYNGEE. CDR3 bases: TGTGCCAGCAGCGTAGGACGGGGGGACTATGGCTACACCTTC. It specifies CASSVGRGDYGYTF.

This chain joins TRBV19 and TRBJ1-3, with a tentative D call TRBD1 (6 bases). CDR3 size: 15 residues. Trimming took 6 bases from V and 0 from J, leaving 12 bases between them. The germline V gene encodes CDR1 LNHDA and CDR2 SQIVND (reference sequence). For the CDR3, the DNA is TGTGCCAGTAGGTTACAGGGTTACTCTGGAAACACCATATATTTT. Its protein product is CASRLQGYSGNTIYF.

The chain couples TRBV9 to TRBJ2-7; weak D call: TRBD2 (6 bases). The CDR3 is 14 residues long. V lost 3 bases and J 0 bases, leaving 10 bases between the germline ends. Germline lookup yields CDR1 SGDLS and CDR2 YYNGEE. The CDR3 loop reads CASSEGGGSYEQYF. The CDR3, as DNA: TGTGCCAGCAGCGAGGGAGGCGGCTCCTACGAGCAGTACTTC.

V gene TRBV5-1 combines with J gene TRBJ2-1; 8 nucleotides line up with TRBD2. Germline V CDR1 and CDR2: SGHRS, YFSETQ. With 6 bases clipped from V and 0 bases from J, the junction kept 5 bases outside the gene matches. The CDR3 loop spans 15 amino acids. The DNA of the CDR3 is TGCGCCAGCAACCCAAGCGGGAGCTCCTACAATGAGCAGTTCTTC. Translated, it gives CASNPSGSSYNEQFF. Supplemented by reference TRBV5-1 and TRBJ2-1, the full variable domain reads KAGVTQTPRYLIKTRGQQVTLSCSPISGHRSVSWYQQTPGQGLQFLFEYFSETQRNKGNFPGRFSGRQFSNSRSEMNVSTLELGDSALYLCASNPSGSSYNEQFFGPGTRLTVL.

This clone was found once. The CDR3 protein is CASSVESEGGDTQYF. The CDR3 bases are TGTGCCAGCAGCGTAGAATCTGAGGGGGGAGATACGCAGTATTTT. The chain combines TRBV9 with TRBJ2-3; D may correspond to TRBD1 or TRBD2 (6 bases each). In germline, CDR1 is SGDLS, CDR2 YYNGEE. The CDR3 is 15 residues long. V was pared by 0 bases and J by 5 bases, with 13 bases between.

There are a few counts of this clone. The chain is built from TRBV2 and TRBJ2-2; the D is unclear. CDR1 is SNHLY, CDR2 FYNNEI, per germline. The length of the CDR3 is 13 residues. V was pared by 4 bases and J by 6 bases, with 9 bases between. CDR3 amino acids: CASSVQVAGELFF. The CDR3 DNA sequence: TGTGCCAGCAGTGTGCAGGTGGCCGGGGAGCTGTTTTTT.

The chain couples TRBV19 to TRBJ1-2, with 8 nucleotides matching TRBD1. The CDR3 is 15 amino acids. Germline V gives CDR1 LNHDA, CDR2 SQIVND (reference sequence). V lost 7 bases and J lost 2; bases outside the gene matches: 9. CDR3 residues: CASTRTGQSNYGYTF. For the CDR3, the DNA is TGTGCCAGTACTAGGACAGGGCAATCAAACTATGGCTACACCTTC.

This clone appeared a few times. This sample includes further DNA sequences coding for the same CDR3. This chain uses TRBV7-2 with TRBJ2-3; unclear D gene. V was cut by 5 bases and J by 0 bases, with 3 bases left in between. This CDR3 contains 12 residues. Germline values: CDR1 SGHTA, CDR2 FQGNSA. CDR3 coding DNA: TGTGCCAGCAGCCCAAGCACAGATACGCAGTATTTT. It yields the protein CASSPSTDTQYF.

V and J are TRBV5-8 and TRBJ1-1; D ambiguous. V lost 2 bases, J lost 1 base, and 15 bases lay in between. The CDR3 consists of 16 residues. Germline V lookup: CDR1 SGHTS, CDR2 YDEGEE. CDR3 sequence reads: CASSFWTWPTNTEAFF. In DNA, the CDR3 is TGTGCCAGCAGCTTTTGGACGTGGCCTACGAACACTGAAGCTTTCTTT. Full variable domain (missing parts from reference TRBV5-8 and TRBJ1-1): EAGVTQSPTHLIKTRGQQATLRCSPISGHTSVYWYQQALGLGLQFLLWYDEGEERNRGNFPPRFSGRQFPNYSSELNVNALELEDSALYLCASSFWTWPTNTEAFFGQGTRLTVV.

This clone was observed a handful of times. The chain is built from TRBV27 and TRBJ1-2; D is unclear. Per the germline V gene, CDR1 is MNHEY and CDR2 is SMNVEV (reference sequence). The CDR3 contains 15 residues. V dropped 5 bases and J dropped 5 bases, with 18 bases sitting between them. The DNA of the CDR3 is TGTGCCAGCAGTCGAGGCCAGGACTTAAAATATGGCTACACCTTC. Protein product: CASSRGQDLKYGYTF.

The V call is TRBV9, the J call TRBJ2-3; D remains ambiguous. V lost 3 bases to trimming and J lost 5 bases, with 7 bases between them. CDR3 length equals 12 residues. Germline loops: CDR1 SGDLS, CDR2 YYNGEE. The CDR3, as DNA: TGTGCCAGCAGCGAACATAGAGATACGCAGTATTTT. It yields the protein CASSEHRDTQYF.

This sequence joins TRBV9 and TRBJ1-2, with TRBD1 identical over 7 bases. CDR3 length: 14 residues. The J segment lost 3 bases and the V segment lost 3 bases, leaving 5 bases of the junction unmatched. CDR1 is SGDLS, CDR2 YYNGEE, per germline. This CDR3 reads CASSEGQRYYGYTF. DNA for the CDR3: TGTGCCAGCAGCGAGGGACAGCGCTACTATGGCTACACCTTC.

This sequence joins TRBV4-1 and TRBJ1-6, with D unresolved. In germline, CDR1 is MGHRA, CDR2 YSYEKL. V lost 1 base, J lost 0 bases, and 10 bases lay in between. The length of the CDR3 is 17 residues. CDR3 in amino acids: CASSQGRATSYNSPLHF. CDR3 DNA: TGCGCCAGCAGCCAAGGACGGGCCACCTCCTATAATTCACCCCTCCACTTT.

This chain uses TRBV25-1 with TRBJ1-3; 9 nucleotides agree with TRBD1. The germline V gene encodes CDR1 MGHDK and CDR2 SYGVNS. This CDR3 region has 11 residues. The V gene end was trimmed by 6 bases and the J gene end by 14 bases; junction bases not matched to a gene: 5. The CDR3 nucleotides are TGTGCCAGCAGATCACAGGGGGCCCTATATTTT. Its translation is CASRSQGALYF.

Of note for this clone: Its ends do not fully match the called genes, so a read error is possible. This chain links TRBV5-6 with TRBJ1-1, with D uncertain. The germline V gene has CDR1 SGHDT and CDR2 YYEEEE. CDR3 length equals 12 residues. The CDR3: CASSLKGRNPHF. CDR3 in DNA: TGTGCCAGCAGCTTGAAGGGCAGAAACCCGCATTTT.

This chain connects TRBV5-4 to TRBJ2-5; 11 bases match TRBD1. The V segment lost 3 bases and the J segment 1 base; nucleotides outside the gene matches: 8. The germline CDR1 and CDR2 sequences are SGHNT and YYREEE (reference sequence). The CDR3 loop spans 17 amino acids. Here the CDR3 reads CASSSSIGTGGQETQYF. The CDR3 coding sequence is TGTGCCAGCAGCTCTTCCATCGGGACAGGGGGCCAAGAGACCCAGTACTTC.

This chain links TRBV29-1 with TRBJ2-3, with a possible D match to TRBD2 (5 bases). V was cut by 5 bases and J by 4 bases, with 16 bases left in between. Germline V gives CDR1 SQVTM, CDR2 ANQGSEA. This CDR3 comprises 14 residues. DNA of the CDR3: TGCAGCGTTCAACCGCCCGGAGGCGCAGATACGCAGTATTTT. Protein: CSVQPPGGADTQYF.

The V and J genes are TRBV11-3 and TRBJ1-2; D uncertain. V was shortened by 3 bases and J by 5 bases, with 13 bases between the two germline ends. Germline values: CDR1 SGHNT, CDR2 YENEEA. CDR3 length: 14 residues. CDR3: CASSFTGMVYGYTF. The CDR3 DNA sequence: TGTGCCAGCAGCTTCACGGGGATGGTATATGGCTACACCTTC.

The chain links TRBV5-1 to TRBJ2-1, with D possibly being TRBD1 (5 bases). Germline-derived CDR1 and CDR2 are SGHRS and YFSETQ. With 0 bases removed from V and 9 bases from J, the gap between germline ends came to 19 bases. This CDR3 spans 16 amino acids. CDR3: CASSLAPGPPNSEQFF. CDR3 DNA: TGCGCCAGCAGCTTGGCTCCAGGGCCTCCAAACAGTGAGCAGTTCTTC.

CDR3 nucleotide sequence: TGTGCCAGCAGCCCTGGGGACAGGGGAAACATTCAGTACTTC. It is translated as CASSPGDRGNIQYF. J is TRBJ2-4 and V is TRBV4-2; 10 bases match TRBD1. Germline V gene data show CDR1 as LGHNA and CDR2 as YNFKEQ. Trimming at V came to 4 bases and at J to 6 bases, leaving 3 bases not matched to a gene. This CDR3 region has 14 residues.

This clone showed up just a few times. CDR3 in amino acids: CASSSEGEFRGEQYF. The CDR3 nucleotides read TGTGCCAGCAGTTCAGAAGGAGAATTCCGGGGCGAGCAGTACTTC. This chain links TRBV27 with TRBJ2-7; possible D gene TRBD2, 5 bases. V was cut by 4 bases and J by 6 bases, with 19 bases left in between. This CDR3 is 15 amino acids long. The V gene's germline CDR1 is MNHEY and CDR2 SMNVEV (reference sequence).

The rearrangement uses TRBV4-1 and TRBJ1-2; no reliable D call. The V end lost 0 bases, the J end lost 4 bases, and 15 bases lay between the germline ends. Germline loops: CDR1 MGHRA, CDR2 YSYEKL. This CDR3 has 16 residues. The CDR3, as DNA: TGCGCCAGCAGCCAAGAATTCCCATCTGAGGGCTATGGCTACACCTTC. This sequence encodes CASSQEFPSEGYGYTF.

The chain uses TRBV29-1 and TRBJ1-2; the D gene is possibly TRBD1 (6 bases). The CDR3 length is 11 residues. V dropped 7 bases and J dropped 6 bases, with 12 bases sitting between them. Germline V gene data show CDR1 as SQVTM and CDR2 as ANQGSEA. The CDR3 reads CSAWDIDGYTF. CDR3 in DNA: TGCAGCGCGTGGGACATCGATGGCTACACCTTC.

The chain is built from TRBV6-1 and TRBJ1-5, with D maybe TRBD1 (5 bases). The CDR3 has 18 residues. Looked up from germline, CDR1 is MNHNS and CDR2 is SASEGT. Trimming pared 2 bases from V and 2 bases from J, leaving 19 bases between. The CDR3 bases are TGTGCCAGCAGTGAATTACCGGGACTTCGAGGGGGCAATCAGCCCCAGCATTTT. Amino acid sequence: CASSELPGLRGGNQPQHF.

This clone has only a few counts. J is TRBJ2-1 and V is TRBV7-9; 7 bases match TRBD1. CDR3 length: 13 residues. With V trimmed by 7 bases and J by 5 bases, 5 bases remained unmatched. Germline lookup yields CDR1 SEHNR and CDR2 FQNEAQ (reference sequence). Here the CDR3 reads CASILTGDNEQFF. The CDR3, as DNA: TGTGCCAGCATCCTCACAGGGGACAATGAGCAGTTCTTC.